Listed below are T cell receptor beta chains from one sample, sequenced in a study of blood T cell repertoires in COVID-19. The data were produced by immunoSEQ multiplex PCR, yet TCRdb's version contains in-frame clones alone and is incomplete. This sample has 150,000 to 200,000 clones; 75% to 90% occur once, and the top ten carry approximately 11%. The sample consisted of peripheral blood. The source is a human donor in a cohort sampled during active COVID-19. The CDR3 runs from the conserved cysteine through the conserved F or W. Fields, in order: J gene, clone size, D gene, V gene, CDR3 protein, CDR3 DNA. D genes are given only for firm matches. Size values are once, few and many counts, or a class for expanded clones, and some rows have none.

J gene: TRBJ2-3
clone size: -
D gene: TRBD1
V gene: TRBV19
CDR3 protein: CASSIGTGVTTDTQYF
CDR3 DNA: TGTGCCAGTAGTATAGGGACAGGGGTGACCACAGATACGCAGTATTTT

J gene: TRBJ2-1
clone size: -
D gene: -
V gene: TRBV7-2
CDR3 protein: CASSNGPLREQFF
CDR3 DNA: TGTGCCAGCAGCAACGGCCCCCTGAGGGAGCAGTTCTTC

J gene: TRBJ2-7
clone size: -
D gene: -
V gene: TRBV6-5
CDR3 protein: CASTTSRSGTYEQYF
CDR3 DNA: TGTGCCAGCACCACCTCCCGTAGCGGCACCTACGAGCAGTACTTC

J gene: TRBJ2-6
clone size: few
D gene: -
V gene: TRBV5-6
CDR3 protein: CASSSLKTVTGYVLTF
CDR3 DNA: TGTGCCAGCAGCTCCCTAAAGACGGTAACGGGGTACGTCCTGACTTTC

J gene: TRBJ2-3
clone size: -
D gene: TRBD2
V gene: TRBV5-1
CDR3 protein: CASSPGLAETFTDTQYF
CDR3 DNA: TGCGCCAGCAGCCCGGGACTAGCGGAGACTTTCACAGATACGCAGTATTTT

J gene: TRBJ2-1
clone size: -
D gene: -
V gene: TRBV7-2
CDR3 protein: CASSSQRRHNEQFF
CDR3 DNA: TGTGCCTCATCGAGCCAGCGGAGACACAATGAGCAGTTCTTC

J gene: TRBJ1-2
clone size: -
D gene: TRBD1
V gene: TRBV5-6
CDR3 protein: CASRTGTGGPNYGYTF
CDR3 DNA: TGTGCCAGCAGAACCGGGACAGGGGGACCTAACTATGGCTACACCTTC

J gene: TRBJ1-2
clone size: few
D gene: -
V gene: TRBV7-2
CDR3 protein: CASTPTTLAALYGYTF
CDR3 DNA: TGTGCCAGCACCCCGACGACACTCGCAGCCTTATATGGCTACACCTTC

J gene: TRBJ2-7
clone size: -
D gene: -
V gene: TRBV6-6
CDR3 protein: CASTQGYEQYF
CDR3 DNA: TGTGCCAGCACTCAGGGGTACGAGCAGTACTTC

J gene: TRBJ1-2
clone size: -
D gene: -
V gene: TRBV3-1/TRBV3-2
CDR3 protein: CASSHKTGSGGYTF
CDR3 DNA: TGTGCCAGCAGCCACAAAACAGGGTCGGGTGGCTACACCTTC

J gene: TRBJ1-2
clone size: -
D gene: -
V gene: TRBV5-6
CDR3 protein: CASTNTEAGNYGYTF
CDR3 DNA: TGTGCCAGCACTAACACAGAGGCGGGTAACTATGGCTACACCTTC

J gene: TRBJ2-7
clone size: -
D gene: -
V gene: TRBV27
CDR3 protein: CASGLRGFYHEQYF
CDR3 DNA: TGTGCCAGCGGCCTGAGGGGGTTCTACCACGAGCAGTACTTC

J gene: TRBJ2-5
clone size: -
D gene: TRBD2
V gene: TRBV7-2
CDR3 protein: CASSSPGLAAGTQYF
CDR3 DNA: TGTGCCAGCAGCTCACCTGGACTAGCGGCAGGGACCCAGTACTTC

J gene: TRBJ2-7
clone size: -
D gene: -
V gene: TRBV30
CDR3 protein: CAWSLIGGPSYEQYF
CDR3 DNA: TGTGCCTGGAGTCTCATCGGTGGTCCCTCCTACGAGCAGTACTTC

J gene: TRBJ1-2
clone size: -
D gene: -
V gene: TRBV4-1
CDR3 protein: CASSQDPSRRGSNYGYTF
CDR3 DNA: TGCGCCAGCAGCCAAGATCCCTCTCGCAGAGGTTCAAACTATGGCTACACCTTC

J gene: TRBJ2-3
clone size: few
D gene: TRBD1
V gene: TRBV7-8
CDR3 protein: CASSLLNRGADTQYF
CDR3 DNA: TGTGCCAGCAGCTTACTAAACAGGGGCGCAGATACGCAGTATTTT

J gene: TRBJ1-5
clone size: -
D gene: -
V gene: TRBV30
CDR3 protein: CAWSVQGDQPQHF
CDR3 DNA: TGTGCCTGGAGTGTACAGGGTGATCAGCCCCAGCATTTT

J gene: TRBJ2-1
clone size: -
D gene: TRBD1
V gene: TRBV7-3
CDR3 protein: CASSLGQGVNNEQFF
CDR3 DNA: TGTGCCAGCAGCTTAGGACAGGGCGTTAACAATGAGCAGTTCTTC

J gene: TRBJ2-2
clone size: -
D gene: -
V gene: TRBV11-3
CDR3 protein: CASSLGGTGELFF
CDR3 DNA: TGTGCCAGCAGCTTAGGCGGCACCGGGGAGCTGTTTTTT

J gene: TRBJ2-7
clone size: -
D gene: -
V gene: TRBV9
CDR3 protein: CASSEDDRGSSYEQYF
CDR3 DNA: TGTGCCAGCAGCGAGGATGACCGGGGAAGCTCCTACGAGCAGTACTTC

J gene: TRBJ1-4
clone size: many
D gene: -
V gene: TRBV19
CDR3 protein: CASSLLGAANEKLFF
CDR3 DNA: TGTGCCAGTAGCCTACTGGGGGCTGCTAATGAAAAACTGTTTTTT

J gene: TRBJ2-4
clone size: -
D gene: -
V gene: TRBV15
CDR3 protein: CATSVSRVSMVENIQYF
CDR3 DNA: TGTGCCACCAGCGTATCACGGGTCTCGATGGTGGAAAACATTCAGTACTTC

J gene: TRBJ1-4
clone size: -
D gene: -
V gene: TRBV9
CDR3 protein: CASSAAFGAKEKLFF
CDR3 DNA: TGTGCCAGCAGCGCCGCGTTTGGGGCTAAGGAAAAACTGTTTTTT

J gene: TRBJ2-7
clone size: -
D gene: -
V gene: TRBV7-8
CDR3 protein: CASSLTWSGGSYEQYF
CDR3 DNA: TGTGCCAGCAGCTTAACATGGTCAGGAGGCTCCTACGAGCAGTACTTC

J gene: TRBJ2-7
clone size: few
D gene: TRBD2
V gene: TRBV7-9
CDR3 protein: CASSLSSGGAGEQYF
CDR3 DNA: TGTGCCAGCAGCTTGTCCAGCGGGGGGGCCGGAGAGCAGTACTTC

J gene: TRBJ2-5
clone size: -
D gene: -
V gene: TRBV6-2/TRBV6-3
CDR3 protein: CASSLQETQYF
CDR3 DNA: TGTGCCAGCAGTTTACAAGAGACCCAGTACTTC

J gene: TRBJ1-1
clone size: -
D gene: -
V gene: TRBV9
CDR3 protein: CASSASNTEAFF
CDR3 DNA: TGTGCCAGCAGCGCGTCGAACACTGAAGCTTTCTTT

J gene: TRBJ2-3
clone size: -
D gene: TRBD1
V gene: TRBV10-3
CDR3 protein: CAIRNLQGLTDTQYF
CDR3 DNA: TGTGCCATCAGAAACCTACAGGGGCTAACAGATACGCAGTATTTT

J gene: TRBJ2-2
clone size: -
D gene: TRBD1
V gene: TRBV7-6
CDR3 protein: CASSLGSPGGTGELFF
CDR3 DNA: TGTGCCAGCAGCTTAGGTTCTCCAGGGGGCACCGGGGAGCTGTTTTTT

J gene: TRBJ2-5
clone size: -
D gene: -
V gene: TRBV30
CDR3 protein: CAFGGVGWLGTQYF
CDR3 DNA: TGTGCCTTCGGAGGAGTAGGGTGGCTGGGGACCCAGTACTTC

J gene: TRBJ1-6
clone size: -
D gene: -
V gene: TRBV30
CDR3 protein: CAWSHGHSPLHF
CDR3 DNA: TGTGCCTGGAGTCACGGTCATTCACCCCTCCACTTT

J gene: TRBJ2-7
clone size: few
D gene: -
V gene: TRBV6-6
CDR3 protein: CASSQRRGSYEQYF
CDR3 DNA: TGTGCCAGCAGTCAGAGAAGAGGGTCATACGAGCAGTACTTC

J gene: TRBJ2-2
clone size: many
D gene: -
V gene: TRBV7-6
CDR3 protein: CASSPIEAGELFF
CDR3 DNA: TGTGCCAGCAGCCCGATCGAGGCCGGGGAGCTGTTTTTT

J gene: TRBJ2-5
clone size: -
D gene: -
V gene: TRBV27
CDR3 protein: CASSLLGGETQYF
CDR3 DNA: TGTGCCAGCAGTTTATTGGGGGGAGAGACCCAGTACTTC

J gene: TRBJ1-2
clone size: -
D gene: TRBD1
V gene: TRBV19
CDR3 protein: CASSGGQARYGYTF
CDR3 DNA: TGTGCCAGTAGTGGGGGACAGGCACGCTATGGCTACACCTTC

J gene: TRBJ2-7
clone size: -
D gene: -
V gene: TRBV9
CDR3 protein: CASSTVAGSYEQYF
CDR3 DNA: TGTGCCAGCAGCACCGTTGCGGGGAGCTACGAGCAGTACTTC

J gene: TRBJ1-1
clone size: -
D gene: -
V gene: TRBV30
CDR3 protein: CAWSVWGGVNTEAFF
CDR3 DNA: TGTGCCTGGAGTGTATGGGGGGGGGTTAACACTGAAGCTTTCTTT

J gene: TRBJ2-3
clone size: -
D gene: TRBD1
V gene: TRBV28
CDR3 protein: CASRTGQPSTDTQYF
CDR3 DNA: TGTGCCAGCAGAACGGGACAGCCTAGCACAGATACGCAGTATTTT

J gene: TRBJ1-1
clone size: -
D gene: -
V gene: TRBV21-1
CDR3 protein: CAPPGVNTEAFF
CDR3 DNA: TGTGCCCCTCCGGGGGTGAACACTGAAGCTTTCTTT

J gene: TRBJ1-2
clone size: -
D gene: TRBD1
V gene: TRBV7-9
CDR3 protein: CASSTSPIRQGRDYGYTF
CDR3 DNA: TGTGCCAGCAGCACTAGCCCTATTCGACAGGGGAGGGACTATGGCTACACCTTC

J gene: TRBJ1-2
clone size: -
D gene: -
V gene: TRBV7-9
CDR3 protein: CASSPRGTLYGYTF
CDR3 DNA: TGTGCCAGCAGCCCCCGGGGGACTCTCTATGGCTACACCTTC

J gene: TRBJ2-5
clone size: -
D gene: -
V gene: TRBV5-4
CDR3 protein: CASSLHRAEETQYF
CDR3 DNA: TGTGCCAGCAGCCTACACAGGGCCGAAGAGACCCAGTACTTC

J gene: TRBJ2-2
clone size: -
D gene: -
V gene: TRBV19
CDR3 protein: CATSPGLNTGELFF
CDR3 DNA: TGTGCCACCTCGCCAGGGCTTAACACCGGGGAGCTGTTTTTT

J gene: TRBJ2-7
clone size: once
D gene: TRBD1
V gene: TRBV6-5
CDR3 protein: CASSSRTGLGSYEQYF
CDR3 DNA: TGTGCCAGCAGTTCTCGGACAGGCCTAGGCTCCTACGAGCAGTACTTC

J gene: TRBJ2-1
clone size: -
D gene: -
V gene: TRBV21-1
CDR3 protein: CASSIRGPGQGSCEQFF
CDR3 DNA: TGTGCCAGCAGCATAAGGGGGCCGGGACAGGGTTCTTGTGAGCAGTTCTTC

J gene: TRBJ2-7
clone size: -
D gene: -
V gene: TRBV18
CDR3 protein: CASSPTDKGEQYF
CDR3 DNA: TGTGCCAGCTCACCAACGGACAAGGGGGAGCAGTACTTC

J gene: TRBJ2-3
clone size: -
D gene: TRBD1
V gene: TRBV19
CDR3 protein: CASRPDRARTDTQYF
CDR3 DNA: TGTGCCAGTAGACCGGACAGGGCCCGCACAGATACGCAGTATTTT

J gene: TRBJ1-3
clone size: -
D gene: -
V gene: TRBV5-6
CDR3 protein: CASSSSKQGHGNTIYF
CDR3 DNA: TGTGCCAGCAGCTCGTCTAAACAGGGTCATGGAAACACCATATATTTT

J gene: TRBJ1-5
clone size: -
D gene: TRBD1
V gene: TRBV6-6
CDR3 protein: CASRAFSGTGNQPQHF
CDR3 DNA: TGTGCCAGCAGGGCCTTCTCCGGGACAGGCAATCAGCCCCAGCATTTT

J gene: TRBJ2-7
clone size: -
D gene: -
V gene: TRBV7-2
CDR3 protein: CASSLDWASYEQYF
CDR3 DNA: TGTGCCAGCAGCTTGGATTGGGCGAGCTACGAGCAGTACTTC

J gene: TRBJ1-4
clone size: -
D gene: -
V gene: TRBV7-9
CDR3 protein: CASSREKRKFF
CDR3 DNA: TGTGCCAGCAGCCGGGAGAAAAGGAAGTTTTTT

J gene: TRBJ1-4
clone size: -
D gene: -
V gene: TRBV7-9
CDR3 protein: CASSPPTANEKLFF
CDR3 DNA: TGTGCCAGCAGCCCGCCGACAGCTAATGAAAAACTGTTTTTT

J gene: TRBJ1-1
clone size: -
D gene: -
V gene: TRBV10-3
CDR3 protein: CAISTEPNTEAFF
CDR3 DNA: TGTGCCATCAGTACTGAACCGAACACTGAAGCTTTCTTT

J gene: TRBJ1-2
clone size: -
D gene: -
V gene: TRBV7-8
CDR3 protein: CASSPTSNREVIYGYTF
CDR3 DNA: TGTGCCAGCAGCCCCACGTCAAACAGGGAAGTTATCTATGGCTACACCTTC

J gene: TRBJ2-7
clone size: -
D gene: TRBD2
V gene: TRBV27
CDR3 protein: CASSLSGRGAGAYEQYF
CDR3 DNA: TGTGCCAGCAGTTTATCGGGGAGGGGCGCGGGAGCTTACGAGCAGTACTTC

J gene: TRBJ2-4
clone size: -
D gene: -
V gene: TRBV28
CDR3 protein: CASIDTLAKNIQYF
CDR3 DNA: TGTGCCAGCATAGACACCTTAGCCAAAAACATTCAGTACTTC

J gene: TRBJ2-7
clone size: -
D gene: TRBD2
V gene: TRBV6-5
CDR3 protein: CASSPTGLAAYEQYF
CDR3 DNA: TGTGCCAGCAGTCCTACTGGACTAGCCGCCTACGAGCAGTACTTC

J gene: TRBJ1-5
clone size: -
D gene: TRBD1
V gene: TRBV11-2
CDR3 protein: CASSSRTGGNQPQHF
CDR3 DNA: TGTGCCAGCAGCTCACGTACAGGGGGCAATCAGCCCCAGCATTTT

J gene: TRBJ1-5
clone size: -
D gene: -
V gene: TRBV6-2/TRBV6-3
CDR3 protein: CASSLQGNQPQHF
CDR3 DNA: TGTGCCAGCAGTTTACAGGGAAACCAGCCCCAGCATTTT